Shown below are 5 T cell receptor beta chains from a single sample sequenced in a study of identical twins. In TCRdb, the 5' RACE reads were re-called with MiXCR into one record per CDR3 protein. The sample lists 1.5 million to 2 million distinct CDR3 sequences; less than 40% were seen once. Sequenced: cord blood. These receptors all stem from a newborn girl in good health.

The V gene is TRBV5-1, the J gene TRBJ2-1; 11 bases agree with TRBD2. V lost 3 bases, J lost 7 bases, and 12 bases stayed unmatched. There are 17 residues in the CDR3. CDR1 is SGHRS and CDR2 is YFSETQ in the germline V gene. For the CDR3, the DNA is TGCGCCAGCAGCTCGCCACTTATGACTAGCGGGAAAAATGAGCAGTTCTTC. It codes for CASSSPLMTSGKNEQFF.

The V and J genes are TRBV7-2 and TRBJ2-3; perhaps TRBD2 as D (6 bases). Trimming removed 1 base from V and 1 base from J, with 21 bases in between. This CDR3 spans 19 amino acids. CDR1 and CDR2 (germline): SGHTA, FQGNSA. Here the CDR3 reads CASSLVASVTITRTDTQYF. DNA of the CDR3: TGTGCCAGCAGCTTAGTGGCTAGCGTCACTATTACACGCACAGATACGCAGTATTTT.

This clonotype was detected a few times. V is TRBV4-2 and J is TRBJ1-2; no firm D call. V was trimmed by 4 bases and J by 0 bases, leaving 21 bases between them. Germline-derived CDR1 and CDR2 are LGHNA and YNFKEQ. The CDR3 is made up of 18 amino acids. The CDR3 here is CASSPESGTAPTNYGYTF. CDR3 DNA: TGTGCCAGCAGCCCCGAGTCCGGAACAGCACCTACTAACTATGGCTACACCTTC.

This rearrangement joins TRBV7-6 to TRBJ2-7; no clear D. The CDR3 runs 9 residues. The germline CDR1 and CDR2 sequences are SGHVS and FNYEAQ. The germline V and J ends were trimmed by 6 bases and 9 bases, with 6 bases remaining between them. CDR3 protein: CASRCRQYF. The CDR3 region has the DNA TGTGCCAGCAGGTGTAGGCAGTACTTC.

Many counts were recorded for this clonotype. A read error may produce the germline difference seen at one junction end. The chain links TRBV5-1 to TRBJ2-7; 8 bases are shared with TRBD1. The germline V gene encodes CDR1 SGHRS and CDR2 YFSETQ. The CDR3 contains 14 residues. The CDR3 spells CASSLRTGPYEQYF. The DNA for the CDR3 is TGTGCCAGCAGTTTGAGGACAGGGCCCTACGAGCAGTACTTC.